One T cell receptor (beta chain) is described in this entry. Antigen unknown. Some clones are missing from TCRdb's copy, which holds only in-frame ones; the method was immunoSEQ multiplex PCR. The table has roughly 13,000 clones, over 70% seen once. This CDR3 is built from 15 residues. Germline trimming cut 4 bases from V and 4 bases from J; bases unmatched to any gene: 3. Germline-derived CDR1 and CDR2 are MDHEN and SYDVKM. This specimen belongs to a study of somatic mutations in cytotoxic T cells in rheumatoid arthritis. Study-wide findings and caveats: Patients with rheumatoid arthritis, but not healthy controls, had CD8+ clonality that increased with age. The slightly lower representation of TRBV07 among rheumatoid arthritis patients did not undergo correction for multiple comparisons.

The specimen was CD8+ T cells sorted from blood. The chain carries TRBV28 and TRBJ2-1, with TRBD2 matching 11 bases. This sequence was found in an adult with rheumatoid arthritis. The CDR3 sequence: CASSWPSGRYNEQFF. The CDR3 coding sequence is TGTGCCAGCAGTTGGCCTAGCGGGAGGTACAATGAGCAGTTCTTC.